Listed below are T cell receptor beta chains from one sample, sequenced in a study of T cells in localized non-small cell lung cancer. TCRdb's copy holds only in-frame clones and misses some; the assay was immunoSEQ multiplex PCR. The table records about 40,000 clones, more than 75% of them present only once. The sequences come from peripheral blood, collected before any cancer treatment. Source of these receptors: a man between 40 and 75 years old with stage I lung adenocarcinoma. CDR3s include the opening cysteine and the closing phenylalanine or tryptophan. The D gene is left open where the match is weak. Clone sizes are given selectively: once, few, many, or a class where the clone is expanded.

clone size	V gene	D gene	J gene	CDR3 DNA	CDR3 protein
.	TRBV21-1	.	TRBJ2-7	TGTGCCAGCAGCTCATCCCTGACAGATTTTTGGGAGCAGTACTTC	CASSSSLTDFWEQYF
few	TRBV13	TRBD2	TRBJ2-1	TGTGCCAGCAGCGAAAGCGGGAGGACTATTGTTGGACATGAGCAGTTCTTC	CASSESGRTIVGHEQFF
.	TRBV28	TRBD1	TRBJ2-7	TGTGCCAGCAGACCACAGGGGTCCTCCTACGAGCAGTACTTC	CASRPQGSSYEQYF
.	TRBV6-5	TRBD2	TRBJ2-5	TGTGCCAGCACCTCCGCGGGGGGGGAGACCCAGTACTTC	CASTSAGGETQYF
once	TRBV25-1	.	TRBJ2-4	TGTGCCAGCAGTTCGGACCACGGAGGCATTCAGTACTTC	CASSSDHGGIQYF
.	TRBV4-1	TRBD2	TRBJ2-3	TGCGCCAGCAGCCCCTGGGCTAGCGGTAGCACAGATACGCAGTATTTT	CASSPWASGSTDTQYF
.	TRBV7-2	TRBD2	TRBJ2-1	TGTGCCAGCAGGGCGGGAGACTCCTACAATGAGCAGTTCTTC	CASRAGDSYNEQFF
.	TRBV14	TRBD1	TRBJ2-7	TGTGCCAGCAGCCATGGACAGGGCCGATACGAGCAGTACTTC	CASSHGQGRYEQYF
.	TRBV7-2	.	TRBJ1-1	TGTGCCAGCAGCTTAGATTTTTCCCAGCGGAACACTGAAGCTTTCTTT	CASSLDFSQRNTEAFF
.	TRBV5-1	TRBD2	TRBJ2-1	TGCGCCAGCAGCTTGGGGGTAGCGGGAGGGGAGGAGCAGTTCTTC	CASSLGVAGGEEQFF
.	TRBV6-6	.	TRBJ2-1	TGTGCCAGCAGTTACCGGGTCTATGAGCAGTTCTTC	CASSYRVYEQFF
.	TRBV28	.	TRBJ1-5	TGTGCCACCTGGGCCGAGGGAGGTGGCAATCAGCCCCAGCATTTT	CATWAEGGGNQPQHF
.	TRBV5-1	.	TRBJ1-6	TGCGCCAGCAGCGCGGCCGCCTATAATTCACCCCTCCACTTT	CASSAAAYNSPLHF
.	TRBV7-8	.	TRBJ1-3	TGTGCCAGCAGCTTGAGGGGCTCTGGAAACACCATATATTTT	CASSLRGSGNTIYF
.	TRBV28	.	TRBJ1-1	TGTGCCAGCAGTTTGTTAAGGGCTGAAGCTTTCTTT	CASSLLRAEAFF
.	TRBV6-6	.	TRBJ2-1	TGTGCCAGCAGCCCGGGACCTCCGGCTCAGTTCTTC	CASSPGPPAQFF
.	TRBV19	TRBD2	TRBJ2-1	TGTGCCAGTAGTATTAACCCAAAGCGGGAGGGCCGCGGTGGTGAGCAGTTCTTC	CASSINPKREGRGGEQFF
few	TRBV6-1	TRBD1	TRBJ2-2	TGTGCCAGCAGTCCCCGGACAGGGTTTTCCGGGGAGCTGTTTTTT	CASSPRTGFSGELFF
.	TRBV4-3	TRBD2	TRBJ2-7	TGCGCCAGCAGCCGAACTAGCGATAGCTCCTACGAGCAGTACTTC	CASSRTSDSSYEQYF
.	TRBV29-1	TRBD1	TRBJ1-1	TGCAGCGTCGTCCGACAGGGACCCAACACTGAAGCTTTCTTT	CSVVRQGPNTEAFF
.	TRBV4-1	.	TRBJ1-5	TGCGCCAGCAGCCAGACCTGGTGGGGGGGCAAGGGCAATCAGCCCCAGCATTTT	CASSQTWWGGKGNQPQHF
.	TRBV5-1	.	TRBJ2-7	TGCGCCAGCAGCTTATTTCCCGGGGAAACCTACGAGCAGTACTTC	CASSLFPGETYEQYF
.	TRBV7-3	.	TRBJ2-2	TGTGCCAGCAGTAATAGCGCCTCGAACACCGGGGAGCTGTTTTTT	CASSNSASNTGELFF
.	TRBV7-9	.	TRBJ2-6	TGTGCCAGCAGCTTGCGAGGGTACACGCGCTCTGGGGCCAACGTCCTGACTTTC	CASSLRGYTRSGANVLTF